This record concerns one T cell receptor (beta chain) sequence. It lacks a known antigen. There are no base qualities to consult, and no much larger clone falls within one base. This specimen belongs to a study of T cells after yellow fever vaccination (dated by TCRdb to about 2019). With respect to the entire study: The SMART-Seq v4 Ultra Low Input RNA kit was used to prepare libraries from fractions with low cell numbers. Blood was collected at multiple timepoints before and after primary and secondary immunization, and bulk PBMC replicates and cell subsets were isolated. To follow T-cell clones before and after primary and booster YFV17D yellow fever vaccination, bulk TCR alpha and beta repertoires were sequenced over time. The cohort comprised two healthy male donors, one aged 18 to 30 and one aged 30 to 40 years. The full study reports these points: The study included only two donors, which limits how far the findings can be generalized. A small fraction of clonotypes showed up in both the CD4 and CD8 compartments, probably as a result of convergent recombination. Compared with the primary T-cell response, the secondary T-cell response was faster but weaker, reaching its peak on day 5 rather than on day 15. Computational filtering was required because FACS-sorted repertoires could contain abundant contaminating clonotypes from the bulk population. After the booster, most clones that had expanded after primary vaccination were detected again (around 96% of CD4 and around 88% of CD8), suggesting broad maintenance of memory.

CDR1 and CDR2 are read off the germline V gene as SGHRS and YFSETQ. The CDR3 numbers 16 residues from cysteine through phenylalanine. Only the CDR3 DNA stays, 48 bases, in frame from base 1. V is cut back by 4 bases and J by 1 base, with 7 bases in the junction unmatched. The treatment or condition label of this sample denotes: live attenuated yellow fever vaccine strain. Two biological replicates of bulk PBMCs were collected at each blood-draw timepoint. PBMCs were isolated from peripheral blood using a standard Ficoll-Paque protocol. TriZol was used to extract RNA from bulk PBMCs, from CD4 and CD8 fractions, and from dextramer-positive and dextramer-negative fractions. These reads were obtained on an Illumina NovaSeq 6000. Synthesis of TCR cDNA relied on 5'RACE template switching, a step that introduced a universal primer site along with unique molecular identifiers. Priming of cDNA synthesis was performed from both the TCR alpha and TCR beta constant segments. Library amplification used two PCR steps, and the second PCR step added sample barcodes and sequencing adapters. Sequencing of the libraries was done on either Illumina HiSeq 2500 (2x100 bp) or NovaSeq (2x150 bp). As for the authors' bioinformatics: MIGEC handled demultiplexing of reads and collapsing into UMI consensus sequences, while MiXCR performed V(D)J alignment. Vaccine-responding clonotypes were identified with edgeR using replicate PBMC samples, with FDR below 0.01 and a log2 fold change above 5 up to day 15 being required. CD4 or CD8 identity was assigned to each bulk clonotype according to whether the clonotype was present at higher abundance in the sequenced CD4 repertoire or the sequenced CD8 repertoire. The public reads were reanalyzed by TCRdb: fastp trimming at Q25, MiXCR alignment, in-frame beta chains only. Here each entry gathers all rows of one CDR3 protein and keeps the most common genes and DNA. In this record, the V and J calls reflect TCRdb's handling and not the investigators' own analysis. In this sample the table shows a few hundred thousand distinct CDR3 sequences, over 3.5% of which occur a single time. 20% to 25% of the sample rests with the top ten.

Sequencing was performed on PBMCs, taken 5 days after the yellow fever booster vaccination. The sequence was obtained from a young man who received the YFV17D yellow fever vaccine. Recombination connected TRBV5-1 to TRBJ2-3, with 9 junctional bases fitting TRBD1. The nucleotides are TGCGCCAGCAGCCCGGGACAGGGCCTCGGCACAGATACGCAGTATTTT. Its protein product is CASSPGQGLGTDTQYF.